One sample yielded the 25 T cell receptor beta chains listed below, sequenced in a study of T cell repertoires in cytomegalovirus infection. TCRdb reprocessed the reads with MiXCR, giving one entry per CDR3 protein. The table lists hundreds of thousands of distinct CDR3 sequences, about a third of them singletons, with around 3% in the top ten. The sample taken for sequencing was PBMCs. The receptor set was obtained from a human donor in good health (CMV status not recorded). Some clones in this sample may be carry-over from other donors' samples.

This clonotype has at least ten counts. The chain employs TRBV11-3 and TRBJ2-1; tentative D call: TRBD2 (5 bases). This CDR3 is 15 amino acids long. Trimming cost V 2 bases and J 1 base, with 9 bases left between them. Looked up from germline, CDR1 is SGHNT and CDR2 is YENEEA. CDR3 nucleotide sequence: TGTGCCAGCAGCTTATCTCGGGGATCCTACAATGAGCAGTTCTTC. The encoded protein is CASSLSRGSYNEQFF.

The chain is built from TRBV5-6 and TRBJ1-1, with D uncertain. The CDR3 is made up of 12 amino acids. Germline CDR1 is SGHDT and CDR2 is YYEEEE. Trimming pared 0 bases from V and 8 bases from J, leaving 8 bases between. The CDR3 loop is CASSLAAAEAFF. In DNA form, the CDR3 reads TGTGCCAGCAGCTTGGCGGCAGCAGAAGCTTTCTTT.

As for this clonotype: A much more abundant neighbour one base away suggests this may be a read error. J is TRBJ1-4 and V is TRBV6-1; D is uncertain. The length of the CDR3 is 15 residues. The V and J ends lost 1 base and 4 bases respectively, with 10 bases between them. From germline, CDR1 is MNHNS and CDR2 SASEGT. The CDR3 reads CASSEVALNNEKLFF. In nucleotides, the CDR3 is TGTGCCAGCAGTGAAGTGGCGCTTAATAATGAAAAACTGTTTTTT.

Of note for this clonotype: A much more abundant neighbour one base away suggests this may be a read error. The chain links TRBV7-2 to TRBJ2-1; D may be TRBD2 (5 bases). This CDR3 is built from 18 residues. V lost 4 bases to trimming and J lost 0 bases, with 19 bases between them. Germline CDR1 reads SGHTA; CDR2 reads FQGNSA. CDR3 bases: TGTGCCAGCAGCTCCCCTTATGGCGTGAGGGTCTCCTACAATGAGCAGTTCTTC. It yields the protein CASSSPYGVRVSYNEQFF. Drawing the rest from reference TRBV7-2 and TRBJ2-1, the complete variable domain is GAGVSQSPSNKVTEKGKDVELRCDPISGHTALYWYRQSLGQGLEFLIYFQGNSAPDKSGLPSDRFSAERTGGSVSTLTIQRTQQEDSAVYLCASSSPYGVRVSYNEQFFGPGTRLTVL.

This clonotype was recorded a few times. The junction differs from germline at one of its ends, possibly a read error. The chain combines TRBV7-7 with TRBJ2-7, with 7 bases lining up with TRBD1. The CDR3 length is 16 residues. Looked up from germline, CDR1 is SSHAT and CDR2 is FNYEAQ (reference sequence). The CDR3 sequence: CASSSSLDREYHEQYF. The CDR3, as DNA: TGTGCTAGCAGCTCCTCCCTAGACAGGGAGTACCACGAGCAGTACTTC.

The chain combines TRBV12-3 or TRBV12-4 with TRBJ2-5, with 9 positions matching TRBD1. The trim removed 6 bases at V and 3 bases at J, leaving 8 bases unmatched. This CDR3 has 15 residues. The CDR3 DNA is TGTGCCAGCAGCGACCCCGGGACAGGGAAAGAGACCCAGTACTTC. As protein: CASSDPGTGKETQYF.

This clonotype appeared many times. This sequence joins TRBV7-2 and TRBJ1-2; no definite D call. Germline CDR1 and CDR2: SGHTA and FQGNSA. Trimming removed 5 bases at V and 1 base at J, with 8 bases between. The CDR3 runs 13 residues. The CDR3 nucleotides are TGTGCCAGCAGCGTAACTGTTAACTATGGCTACACCTTC. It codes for CASSVTVNYGYTF.

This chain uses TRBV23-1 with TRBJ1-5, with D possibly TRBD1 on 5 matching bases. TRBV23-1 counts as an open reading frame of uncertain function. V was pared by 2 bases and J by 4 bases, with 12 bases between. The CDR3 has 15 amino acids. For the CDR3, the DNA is TGCGCCAGCAGTCAACCAACCGACAGTAATCAGCCCCAGCATTTT. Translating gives CASSQPTDSNQPQHF.

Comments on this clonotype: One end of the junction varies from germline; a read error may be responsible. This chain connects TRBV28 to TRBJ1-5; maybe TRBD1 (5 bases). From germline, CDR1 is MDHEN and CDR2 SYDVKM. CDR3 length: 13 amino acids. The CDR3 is CDSRQCFRQPQHF. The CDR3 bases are TGTGACAGCAGACAGTGTTTCCGCCAGCCCCAGCATTTT.

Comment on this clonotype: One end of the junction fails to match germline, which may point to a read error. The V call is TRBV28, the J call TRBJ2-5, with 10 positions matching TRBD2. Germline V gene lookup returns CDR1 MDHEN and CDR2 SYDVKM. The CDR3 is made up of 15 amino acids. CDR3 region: CASNAGLAGDETHYF. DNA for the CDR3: TGTGCCAGCAACGCTGGCCTAGCGGGAGACGAGACCCATTACTTC.

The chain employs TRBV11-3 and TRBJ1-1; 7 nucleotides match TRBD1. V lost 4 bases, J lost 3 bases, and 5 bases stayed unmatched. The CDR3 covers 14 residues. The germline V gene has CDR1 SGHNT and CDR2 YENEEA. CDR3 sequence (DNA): TGTGCCAGCAGCTCCCGACAGGGTGACACTGAAGCTTTCTTT. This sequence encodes CASSSRQGDTEAFF.

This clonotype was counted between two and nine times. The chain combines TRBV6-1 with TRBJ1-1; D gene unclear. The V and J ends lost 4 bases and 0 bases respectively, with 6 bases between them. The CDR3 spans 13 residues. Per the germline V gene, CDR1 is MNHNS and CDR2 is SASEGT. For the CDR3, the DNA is TGTGCCAGCAGTGCGAGGGTGAACACTGAAGCTTTCTTT. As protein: CASSARVNTEAFF.

CDR3 nucleotides: TGTGCCAGCAGTTACGACCGGACGGCGAGAGGTTCACCCCTCCACTTT. It is translated as CASSYDRTARGSPLHF. This sequence joins TRBV6-5 and TRBJ1-6; D is ambiguous. The germline CDR1 and CDR2 sequences are MNHEY and SVGAGI. CDR3 size: 16 residues. Deletions cut 2 bases from V and 9 bases from J, with 17 bases between.

CDR3: CATSDLGENRDTQYF. CDR3 nucleotide sequence: TGTGCCACCAGTGATTTGGGGGAAAACAGAGATACGCAGTATTTT. The chain links TRBV24-1 to TRBJ2-3, with unresolved D. CDR1 and CDR2 from the germline V gene are KGHDR and SFDVKD. CDR3 length: 15 amino acids. Trimming left V 0 bases short and J 5 bases short, with 11 bases between.

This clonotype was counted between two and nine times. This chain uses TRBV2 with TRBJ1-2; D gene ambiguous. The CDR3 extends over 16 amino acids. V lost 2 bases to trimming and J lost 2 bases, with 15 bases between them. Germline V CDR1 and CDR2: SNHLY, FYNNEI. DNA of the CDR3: TGTGCCAGCAGTGAACACCTGGCCCCCCTAAACTATGGCTACACCTTC. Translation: CASSEHLAPLNYGYTF.

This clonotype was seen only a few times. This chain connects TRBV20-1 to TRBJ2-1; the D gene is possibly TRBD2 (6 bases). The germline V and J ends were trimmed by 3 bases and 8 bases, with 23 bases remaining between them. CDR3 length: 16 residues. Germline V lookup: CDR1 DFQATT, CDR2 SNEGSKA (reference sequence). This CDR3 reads CSASPRERRGRDEQFF. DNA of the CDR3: TGCAGTGCTAGCCCCCGGGAGCGGAGGGGTCGGGATGAGCAGTTCTTC.

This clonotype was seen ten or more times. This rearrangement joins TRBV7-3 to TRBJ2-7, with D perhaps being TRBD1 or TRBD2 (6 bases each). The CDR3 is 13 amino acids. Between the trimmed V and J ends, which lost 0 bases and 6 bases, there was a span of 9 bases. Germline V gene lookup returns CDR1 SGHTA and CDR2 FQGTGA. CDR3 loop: CASSLTGGLEQYF. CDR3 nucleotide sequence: TGTGCCAGCAGCTTAACGGGGGGCCTCGAGCAGTACTTC.

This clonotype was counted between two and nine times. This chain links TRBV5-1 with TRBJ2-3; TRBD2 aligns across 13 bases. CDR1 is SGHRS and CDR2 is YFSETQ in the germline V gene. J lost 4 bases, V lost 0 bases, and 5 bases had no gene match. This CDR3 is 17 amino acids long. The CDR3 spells CASSLVLAGGPPDTQYF. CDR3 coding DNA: TGCGCCAGCAGCTTGGTACTAGCGGGAGGGCCACCAGATACGCAGTATTTT.

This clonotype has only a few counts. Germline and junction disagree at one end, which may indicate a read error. CDR3 residues: CASRLEGNTEAFF. The CDR3 nucleotides read TGTGCCAGCCGCTTAGAGGGCAACACTGAAGCTTTCTTT. The V call is TRBV7-2, the J call TRBJ1-1, with D unresolved. The V gene's germline CDR1 is SGHTA and CDR2 FQGNSA. This CDR3 has 13 residues. The variable domain in full, completed from reference TRBV7-2 and TRBJ1-1, reads GAGVSQSPSNKVTEKGKDVELRCDPISGHTALYWYRQSLGQGLEFLIYFQGNSAPDKSGLPSDRFSAERTGGSVSTLTIQRTQQEDSAVYLCASRLEGNTEAFFGQGTRLTVV.

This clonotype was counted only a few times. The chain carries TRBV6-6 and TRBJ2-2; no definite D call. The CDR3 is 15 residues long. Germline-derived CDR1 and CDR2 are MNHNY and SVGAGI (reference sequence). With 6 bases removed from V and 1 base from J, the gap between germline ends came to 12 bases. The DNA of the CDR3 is TGTGCCAGCAGCTCAGCACAGAAGAACACCGGGGAGCTGTTTTTT. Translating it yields CASSSAQKNTGELFF.

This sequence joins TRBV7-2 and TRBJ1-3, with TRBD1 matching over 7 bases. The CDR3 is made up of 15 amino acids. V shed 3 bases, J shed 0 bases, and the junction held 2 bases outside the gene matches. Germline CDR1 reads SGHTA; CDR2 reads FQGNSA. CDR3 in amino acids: CASSFDRASGNTIYF. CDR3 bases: TGTGCCAGCAGCTTCGACAGGGCCTCTGGAAACACCATATATTTT. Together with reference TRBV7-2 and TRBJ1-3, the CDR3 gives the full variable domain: GAGVSQSPSNKVTEKGKDVELRCDPISGHTALYWYRQSLGQGLEFLIYFQGNSAPDKSGLPSDRFSAERTGGSVSTLTIQRTQQEDSAVYLCASSFDRASGNTIYFGEGSWLTVV.

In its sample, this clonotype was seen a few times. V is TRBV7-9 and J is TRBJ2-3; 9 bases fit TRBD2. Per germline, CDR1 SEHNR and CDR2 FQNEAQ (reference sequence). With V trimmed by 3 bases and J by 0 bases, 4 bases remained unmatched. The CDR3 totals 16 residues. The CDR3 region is CASSFEAGGSTDTQYF. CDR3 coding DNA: TGTGCCAGCAGCTTCGAAGCGGGAGGAAGCACAGATACGCAGTATTTT.

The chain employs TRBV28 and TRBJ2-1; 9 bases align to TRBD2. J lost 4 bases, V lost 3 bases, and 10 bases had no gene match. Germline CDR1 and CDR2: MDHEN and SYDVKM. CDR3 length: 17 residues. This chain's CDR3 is CASSFPLTSGRYNEQFF. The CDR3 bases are TGTGCCAGCAGTTTCCCCCTGACTAGCGGACGATACAATGAGCAGTTCTTC.

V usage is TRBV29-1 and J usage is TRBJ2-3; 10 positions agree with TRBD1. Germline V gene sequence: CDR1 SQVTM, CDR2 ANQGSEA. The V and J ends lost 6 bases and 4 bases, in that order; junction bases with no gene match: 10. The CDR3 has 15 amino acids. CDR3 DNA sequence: TGCAGCGTGACCGGGACAGGGGCCTCCCCAGATACGCAGTATTTT. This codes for CSVTGTGASPDTQYF.

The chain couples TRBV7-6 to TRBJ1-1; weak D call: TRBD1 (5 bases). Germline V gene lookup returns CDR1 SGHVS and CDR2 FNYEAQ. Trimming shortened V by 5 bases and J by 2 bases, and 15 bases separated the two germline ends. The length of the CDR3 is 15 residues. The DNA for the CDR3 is TGTGCCAGCAGCCGCCCCCCGGGGGTTAACACTGAAGCTTTCTTT. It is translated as CASSRPPGVNTEAFF.